This T cell receptor (beta chain) was captured by sequencing in a study of blood T cell repertoires in COVID-19 (dated by TCRdb to the early 2020s). Some background on the complete study: Collaborator samples came from the United States, Italy and Spain and covered acute and convalescent phases of COVID-19. The material from the prospective study consisted of cDNA or gDNA derived from T cells, B-cell-depleted T cells, or PBMCs. The dataset comprised deeply sampled blood TCRbeta repertoires from subjects exposed to, actively infected with, or recovered from COVID-19. A freely available public database, intended as a resource for researchers studying the immune response to SARS-CoV-2, is where the repertoires were released. The samples were drawn from two sources: the first 160 participants of the ongoing ImmuneRACE study, and fewer than 1,500 subjects contributed by 6 global collaborators. The sample metadata nearly always contained a de-identified subject ID, COVID-19 status, age in years and sex. Where HLA class I and class II types were available, the types were taken from metadata supplied by the sample provider, not from assay-based typing. What the study reported, not specific to this receptor: Clinical and demographic metadata were provided uncurated, with the amount varying by source and participant.

V ends up 2 bases short and J 8 bases short, with an unmatched junction base count of 9. The CDR3 runs 15 residues from the cysteine to the phenylalanine. Only the CDR3 DNA stays, 45 bases, in frame from base 1. For CDR1 and CDR2, the germline V gene (reference sequence) lists SGHNT and YYREEE. Collaborating institutions collected whole blood in K2EDTA tubes following their own protocols. For TCRbeta analysis, collaborators shipped samples in one of three forms: frozen whole blood, isolated PBMCs, or DNA extracted from either of those sample types. Regarding this clone: This clone's antigen is unknown. The record has no base qualities; no much larger clone is one base away.

TCRbeta CDR3 regions were amplified from genomic DNA by means of the immunoSEQ Assay, a bias-controlled multiplex PCR. The source study handled its data this way. The number of nucleated cells in each sample was estimated by amplification of reference gene primers within the assay. To quantify the absolute abundance of each unique TCRbeta CDR3 rearrangement, sequence reads were collapsed and filtered. For each sample, productive Simpson clonality was calculated as the square root of Simpson's diversity index across productive rearrangements. Drawn from immuneACCESS, this table holds only the in-frame rearrangements with V and J called that TCRdb kept. Clones are partly lost; checked studies trace under half to an unresolved V gene and leave the rest unexplained. V and J calls and clone size follow that table, whereas D and trimming were derived from the DNA. Here the sample has about 190,000 clones; around 83% occur a single time. Clones ranked in the top ten supply 4.5% to 5% of the sample.

The receptor's source is a woman of 80 years or more with acute or convalescent COVID-19. This chain is built from TRBV5-4 and TRBJ1-5, and 8 junctional nucleotides match TRBD1. Specimen: peripheral blood. The encoded CDR3 is CASSFRLDRGEPQHF. The nucleotide sequence is given as TGTGCCAGCAGCTTTCGGCTTGACAGGGGTGAGCCCCAGCATTTT.